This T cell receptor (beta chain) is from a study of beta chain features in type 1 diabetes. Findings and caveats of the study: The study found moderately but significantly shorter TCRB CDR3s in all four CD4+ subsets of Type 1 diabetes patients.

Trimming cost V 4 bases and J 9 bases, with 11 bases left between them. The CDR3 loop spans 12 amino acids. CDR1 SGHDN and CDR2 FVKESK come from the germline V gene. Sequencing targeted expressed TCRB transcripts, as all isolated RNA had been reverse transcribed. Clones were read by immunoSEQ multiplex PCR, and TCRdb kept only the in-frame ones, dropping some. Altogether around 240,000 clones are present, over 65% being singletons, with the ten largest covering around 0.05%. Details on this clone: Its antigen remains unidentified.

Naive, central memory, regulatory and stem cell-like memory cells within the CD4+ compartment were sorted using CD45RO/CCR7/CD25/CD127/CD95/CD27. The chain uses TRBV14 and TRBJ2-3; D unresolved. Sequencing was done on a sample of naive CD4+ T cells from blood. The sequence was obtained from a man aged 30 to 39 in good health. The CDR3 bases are TGTGCCAGCAGCCTTACCGCCGCGACGCAGTATTTT. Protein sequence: CASSLTAATQYF.